This TCR beta chain was retrieved from a study of T cell responses to AZD1222 COVID-19 vaccine. Study-level points and caveats: Spike-specific TCR depth and breadth grew after two AZD1222 doses. Donors skewed white British and female; clonal diversity was possibly underestimated. Unmutated variant regions reportedly attract nearly half of all spike-specific TCRs.

V gave up 4 bases and J gave up 5 bases, with 12 bases separating them. The CDR3 runs to 15 residues. Germline V gene lookup returns CDR1 SGHTA and CDR2 FQGNSA. Turning to this clone: The antigen remains unidentified.

Sequenced by immunoSEQ multiplex PCR; TCRdb stores in-frame clones only, minus some. The sample contains roughly 160,000 clones, 70% to 90% of which appear only once. The source was peripheral blood, collected 28 days after the second AZD1222 dose. The chain carries TRBV7-2 and TRBJ1-6; maybe TRBD1 (6 bases). The source of this sequence is an adult who received the AZD1222 COVID-19 vaccine. The DNA for the CDR3 is TGTGCCAGCAGCTACGGGGGGCCGGATAATTCACCCCTCCACTTT. Its protein product is CASSYGGPDNSPLHF.